A single sample is the source of the 21 T cell receptor beta chains below, sequenced in a study of cytomegalovirus exposure and HLA in healthy donors. The PCR employed 60 Vbeta primers together with 13 Jbeta primers. The repertoire was sequenced with immunoSEQ multiplex PCR; TCRdb's copy has only in-frame clones and lacks some. The sample lists roughly 120,000 clones, approximately 80% occurring once. The sequencing input was PBMCs. Source of these receptors: a man aged 25-45 years in good health and CMV-seronegative.

The chain combines TRBV4-1 with TRBJ1-2; D may be TRBD1 (5 bases). V was cut by 4 bases and J by 0 bases, with 6 bases left in between. The CDR3 totals 13 residues. From germline, CDR1 is MGHRA and CDR2 YSYEKL. The CDR3 loop is CASSPRANYGYTF. CDR3 nucleotide sequence: TGCGCCAGCAGCCCCAGGGCTAACTATGGCTACACCTTC.

This clone occurred once. The genes are TRBV6-1 and TRBJ1-2; TRBD1 matches at 8 bases. Germline values: CDR1 MNHNS, CDR2 SASEGT. CDR3 length: 18 amino acids. With V trimmed by 2 bases and J by 4 bases, 15 bases remained unmatched. The CDR3 reads CASSELMGRSGTGYGYTF. Here the CDR3 DNA reads TGTGCCAGCAGTGAACTGATGGGACGGTCCGGGACAGGCTATGGCTACACCTTC.

This sequence joins TRBV9 and TRBJ1-2; D is undetermined. The V end was cut by 0 bases, the J end by 14 bases, with 8 bases between. The CDR3 runs 10 residues. Germline V gene sequence: CDR1 SGDLS, CDR2 YYNGEE. CDR3 coding DNA: TGTGCCAGCAGCGTAGTGTTGGAGACCTTC. As protein: CASSVVLETF.

There are a few counts of this clone. V is TRBV4-3 and J is TRBJ1-2; no firm D call. The CDR3 covers 16 residues. Germline values: CDR1 LGHNA, CDR2 YSLEER. Trimming shortened V by 1 base and J by 4 bases, and 16 bases separated the two germline ends. CDR3 sequence (DNA): TGCGCCAGCAGCCAAGGGCGACCGGGTTGGAGCTATGGCTACACCTTC. Its protein is CASSQGRPGWSYGYTF.

This clone was observed a handful of times. The rearrangement joins TRBV5-1 to TRBJ2-7; weak D call: TRBD1 (6 bases). There are 14 residues in the CDR3. V was shortened by 0 bases and J by 3 bases, with 10 bases between the two germline ends. Looked up from germline, CDR1 is SGHRS and CDR2 is YFSETQ. The CDR3 sequence is CASSLEGDDYEQYF. CDR3 DNA: TGCGCCAGCAGCTTGGAGGGGGACGACTACGAGCAGTACTTC.

This chain connects TRBV27 to TRBJ1-6; TRBD1 is a possible D gene (5 bases). The germline V gene encodes CDR1 MNHEY and CDR2 SMNVEV (reference sequence). The CDR3 sequence is 14 residues long. The V end was cut by 2 bases, the J end by 10 bases, with 12 bases between. The CDR3 region is CASSLQGWGSPLHF. In DNA, the CDR3 is TGTGCCAGCAGTTTACAGGGCTGGGGATCACCCCTCCACTTT.

The chain uses TRBV28 and TRBJ2-6; tentatively, D is TRBD1 (6 bases). This CDR3 has 20 residues. Trimming took off 6 bases at V and 0 bases at J, with 24 bases between the two ends. CDR1 is MDHEN and CDR2 is SYDVKM in the germline V gene. CDR3: CASSLTPGAGPPSGANVLTF. CDR3 coding DNA: TGTGCCAGCAGCCTTACCCCAGGGGCAGGGCCCCCCTCTGGGGCCAACGTCCTGACTTTC.

The V gene is TRBV28, the J gene TRBJ2-7; TRBD1 matches at 12 bases. The CDR3 extends over 15 amino acids. J lost 1 base, V lost 6 bases, and 4 bases had no gene match. Per germline, CDR1 MDHEN and CDR2 SYDVKM. Written as DNA, the CDR3 is TGTGCCAGCAGACCGGGACAGGGGGCTTCCTACGAGCAGTACTTC. Protein: CASRPGQGASYEQYF.

V gene TRBV11-3 combines with J gene TRBJ1-4; tentative D call: TRBD1 (6 bases). This CDR3 is built from 17 residues. Germline CDR1 reads SGHNT; CDR2 reads YENEEA. The germline V and J ends were trimmed by 8 bases and 4 bases, with 23 bases remaining between them. The CDR3 sequence is CASYLIPGTLDNEKLFF. As DNA, the CDR3 is TGTGCCAGCTATCTGATCCCCGGGACATTAGATAATGAAAAACTGTTTTTT.

The V and J genes are TRBV18 and TRBJ1-1, with 10 bases that match TRBD1. Germline V gene lookup returns CDR1 KGHSH and CDR2 LQKENI. The length of the CDR3 is 16 residues. Germline trimming cut 4 bases from V and 5 bases from J; bases unmatched to any gene: 10. The CDR3 is CASSLATGGAETEAFF. CDR3 coding DNA: TGTGCCAGCTCACTGGCGACAGGGGGCGCAGAAACTGAAGCTTTCTTT.

The V call is TRBV6-5, the J call TRBJ1-2; D possibly corresponds to TRBD1 (6 bases). This CDR3 is 14 amino acids long. The germline V gene encodes CDR1 MNHEY and CDR2 SVGAGI. The germline V and J ends were trimmed by 4 bases and 3 bases, with 12 bases remaining between them. The DNA of the CDR3 is TGTGCCAGCAGTTTTAAACAGGGAGACTATGGCTACACCTTC. It translates to CASSFKQGDYGYTF.

The rearrangement links TRBV5-8 to TRBJ2-7; 8 nucleotides align to TRBD1. The CDR3 loop spans 13 amino acids. Germline CDR1 reads SGHTS; CDR2 reads YDEGEE. Losses at the gene ends were 7 bases for V and 2 bases for J; bases not matched to a gene: 5. The CDR3 coding sequence is TGTGCCAGCCTCGGGACAGGAACCTACGAGCAGTACTTC. Its translation: CASLGTGTYEQYF.

This clone was observed once. V gene TRBV10-2 combines with J gene TRBJ1-5; D possibly corresponds to TRBD1 (5 bases). This CDR3 region has 15 residues. Trimming took off 6 bases at V and 2 bases at J, with 14 bases between the two ends. The germline CDR1 and CDR2 sequences are WSHSY and SAAADI. The CDR3 coding sequence is TGCGCCAGCAGACCCACGGGGGGAGGCAATCAGCCCCAGCATTTT. Translated, it gives CASRPTGGGNQPQHF.

This chain connects TRBV27 to TRBJ2-5; 12 bases match TRBD2. The germline gives CDR1 MNHEY, CDR2 SMNVEV (reference sequence). The CDR3 totals 19 residues. After removal of 0 bases from V and 5 bases from J, the junction contained 13 bases not matched to a gene. CDR3 residues: CASSLSATSGSVGGETQYF. CDR3 nucleotides: TGTGCCAGCAGTTTATCTGCGACTAGCGGGAGTGTAGGAGGTGAGACCCAGTACTTC.

V gene TRBV27 combines with J gene TRBJ1-3, with 7 bases lining up with TRBD1. Germline V gene lookup returns CDR1 MNHEY and CDR2 SMNVEV (reference sequence). This CDR3 comprises 15 residues. V dropped 5 bases and J dropped 11; count of bases not matched to a gene: 15. CDR3 loop: CASSHQGQWVEAIYF. CDR3 sequence (DNA): TGTGCCAGCAGTCATCAGGGACAGTGGGTGGAAGCCATATATTTT.

The gene calls are TRBV27 and TRBJ2-5; D gene uncertain. With the DNA end fitting TRBJ2-7 better, the J assignment may be wrong. The CDR3 has 12 amino acids. CDR1 is MNHEY, CDR2 SMNVEV, per germline (reference sequence). The CDR3 sequence: CASSPSSYEQYF. CDR3 coding DNA: TGTGCCAGCAGCCCGTCCTCCTACGAGCAGTACTTC.

The CDR3 region has the DNA TGTGCCAGTAGTATTAGGCTAGCGGGAGCCGCGATGTACAATGAGCAGTTCTTC. It encodes CASSIRLAGAAMYNEQFF. J is TRBJ2-1 and V is TRBV19; TRBD2 aligns across 10 bases. The CDR3 runs 18 residues. Germline V lookup: CDR1 LNHDA, CDR2 SQIVND (reference sequence). V trimming: 3 bases; J trimming: 4 bases; junction bases outside the gene matches: 12.

V is TRBV7-8 and J is TRBJ1-1; the match to TRBD1 covers 7 bases. The J segment lost 0 bases and the V segment lost 5 bases, leaving 9 bases of the junction unmatched. The CDR3 is 16 residues long. Per the germline V gene, CDR1 is SGHVS and CDR2 is FQNEAQ. The CDR3 reads CASSGWDSKMNTEAFF. Here the CDR3 DNA reads TGTGCCAGCAGCGGATGGGACAGTAAGATGAACACTGAAGCTTTCTTT. Combining the CDR3 with reference TRBV7-8 and TRBJ1-1 gives the whole variable domain GAGVSQSPRYKVAKRGQDVALRCDPISGHVSLFWYQQALGQGPEFLTYFQNEAQLDKSGLPSDRFFAERPEGSVSTLKIQRTQQEDSAVYLCASSGWDSKMNTEAFFGQGTRLTVV.

The rearrangement uses TRBV28 and TRBJ1-2, with 9 bases fitting TRBD1. The V gene end was trimmed by 5 bases and the J gene end by 6 bases; junction bases not matched to a gene: 7. CDR3 length equals 14 residues. CDR1 and CDR2 from the germline V gene are MDHEN and SYDVKM. The DNA of the CDR3 is TGTGCCAGCAGTCGAAGGACAGGGGAGGATGGCTACACCTTC. Protein sequence: CASSRRTGEDGYTF.

The rearrangement uses TRBV12-5 and TRBJ1-1, with TRBD1 as a possible D gene (6 bases). Deletions cut 6 bases from V and 6 bases from J, with 14 bases between. This CDR3 is 13 amino acids long. CDR1 and CDR2 (germline): LGHNT, FRNRAP. CDR3 in amino acids: CASGAGQRAEAFF. CDR3 coding DNA: TGTGCTAGTGGCGCCGGACAGCGAGCTGAAGCTTTCTTT.

The CDR3 loop is CASSYRGGETQYF. In DNA form, the CDR3 reads TGTGCCAGCAGTTACAGGGGTGGGGAGACCCAGTACTTC. The genes are TRBV6-6 and TRBJ2-5; weak D call: TRBD1 (5 bases). Trimming cost V 2 bases and J 5 bases, with 9 bases left between them. The CDR3 contains 13 residues. In germline, CDR1 is MNHNY, CDR2 SVGAGI (reference sequence).